These T cell receptor beta chains were read from a single sample in a study of T-cell memory formation after mild COVID-19. TCRdb re-called the 5' RACE reads with MiXCR, one entry per CDR3 protein. The sample has hundreds of thousands of distinct CDR3 sequences, roughly 22% seen once. The material sequenced was PBMCs or a T cell subset sorted from them (not recorded which). The source is an adult woman who had mild COVID-19 (a few samples of this study predate the infection). Cell type and time point are not known. The CDR3 runs from the conserved cysteine through the conserved F or W. The order of the fields is CDR3 protein, CDR3 DNA, J gene, clone size, V gene, D gene. A D gene is named only where the DNA matches it firmly. Part of the rows lack a size; the others show once, few, many or a class for expanded clones.

CDR3 protein: CASSVSQRDTEAFF
CDR3 DNA: TGTGCCAGCAGTGTGTCCCAAAGGGACACTGAAGCTTTCTTT
J gene: TRBJ1-1
clone size: -
V gene: TRBV2
D gene: -

CDR3 protein: CAWSLGLASNTGELFF
CDR3 DNA: TGTGCCTGGAGCTTGGGACTAGCTTCGAACACCGGGGAGCTGTTTTTT
J gene: TRBJ2-2
clone size: few
V gene: TRBV30
D gene: TRBD2

CDR3 protein: CSARDSRMNEQFF
CDR3 DNA: TGCAGTGCTAGAGACTCGCGAATGAATGAGCAGTTCTTC
J gene: TRBJ2-1
clone size: few
V gene: TRBV20-1
D gene: -

CDR3 protein: CSARGPRTGANTGELFF
CDR3 DNA: TGCAGTGCTAGAGGCCCTAGGACAGGGGCGAACACCGGGGAGCTGTTTTTT
J gene: TRBJ2-2
clone size: few
V gene: TRBV20-1
D gene: TRBD1

CDR3 protein: CASSQDLGQGPGELFF
CDR3 DNA: TGCGCCAGCAGCCAAGATTTAGGACAGGGGCCCGGGGAGCTGTTTTTT
J gene: TRBJ2-2
clone size: -
V gene: TRBV4-1
D gene: TRBD1

CDR3 protein: CASSLEVTGGEQYF
CDR3 DNA: TGTGCCAGCAGCTTAGAGGTGACAGGGGGCGAGCAGTACTTC
J gene: TRBJ2-7
clone size: -
V gene: TRBV7-6
D gene: TRBD1

CDR3 protein: CASSLEGTLTDTQYF
CDR3 DNA: TGCGCCAGCAGCTTGGAGGGGACCCTCACAGATACGCAGTATTTT
J gene: TRBJ2-3
clone size: many
V gene: TRBV5-1
D gene: -

CDR3 protein: CASSYSASPYGYTF
CDR3 DNA: TGTGCCAGCAGTTACTCAGCCTCACCCTATGGCTACACCTTC
J gene: TRBJ1-2
clone size: -
V gene: TRBV6-2/TRBV6-3
D gene: -

CDR3 protein: CASSLGLAAEQYF
CDR3 DNA: TGTGCCAGCAGTCTGGGACTAGCAGCCGAGCAGTACTTC
J gene: TRBJ2-7
clone size: -
V gene: TRBV3-1
D gene: TRBD2

CDR3 protein: CASSPPGTGAEAFF
CDR3 DNA: TGTGCCAGCTCACCTCCCGGGACAGGGGCTGAAGCTTTCTTT
J gene: TRBJ1-1
clone size: -
V gene: TRBV18
D gene: TRBD1

CDR3 protein: CASSYRGQGNQPQHF
CDR3 DNA: TGTGCCAGCAGTTACAGGGGACAGGGCAATCAGCCCCAGCATTTT
J gene: TRBJ1-5
clone size: few
V gene: TRBV6-2/TRBV6-3
D gene: TRBD1

CDR3 protein: CASRISGGANTGELFF
CDR3 DNA: TGTGCCAGCCGGATCAGCGGGGGGGCGAACACCGGGGAGCTGTTTTTT
J gene: TRBJ2-2
clone size: -
V gene: TRBV7-3
D gene: TRBD2

CDR3 protein: CASSFGSYSYEQYF
CDR3 DNA: TGTGCCAGCAGTTTCGGGTCTTACTCCTACGAGCAGTACTTC
J gene: TRBJ2-7
clone size: -
V gene: TRBV12-3/TRBV12-4
D gene: -

CDR3 protein: CSARDPILAGVNTDTQYF
CDR3 DNA: TGCAGTGCTAGAGACCCAATCTTAGCGGGAGTGAACACAGATACGCAGTATTTT
J gene: TRBJ2-3
clone size: few
V gene: TRBV20-1
D gene: TRBD2

CDR3 protein: CASRGAGGSETQYF
CDR3 DNA: TGTGCCTCCCGGGGGGCGGGGGGATCAGAGACCCAGTACTTC
J gene: TRBJ2-5
clone size: -
V gene: TRBV6-6
D gene: TRBD2

CDR3 protein: CATSDSGVTEAFF
CDR3 DNA: TGTGCCACCAGTGATTCGGGGGTTACTGAAGCTTTCTTT
J gene: TRBJ1-1
clone size: -
V gene: TRBV24-1
D gene: -

CDR3 protein: CASSTGTSGTGEQFF
CDR3 DNA: TGTGCCAGTAGTACAGGGACTAGCGGGACGGGTGAGCAGTTCTTC
J gene: TRBJ2-1
clone size: few
V gene: TRBV19
D gene: TRBD2

CDR3 protein: CASSVGGGTGGNYGYTF
CDR3 DNA: TGTGCCAGCAGCGTAGGAGGCGGGACAGGCGGTAACTATGGCTACACCTTC
J gene: TRBJ1-2
clone size: -
V gene: TRBV9
D gene: TRBD1

CDR3 protein: CAWSSQGGYEQYF
CDR3 DNA: TGTGCCTGGAGTTCACAGGGGGGGTACGAGCAGTACTTC
J gene: TRBJ2-7
clone size: -
V gene: TRBV30
D gene: -

CDR3 protein: CASSPEGVTEAFF
CDR3 DNA: TGCGCCAGCAGCCCTGAGGGGGTAACTGAAGCTTTCTTT
J gene: TRBJ1-1
clone size: -
V gene: TRBV4-1
D gene: -

CDR3 protein: CATSREGQGNSPLHF
CDR3 DNA: TGTGCCACCAGCAGAGAAGGACAGGGCAATTCACCCCTCCACTTT
J gene: TRBJ1-6
clone size: few
V gene: TRBV15
D gene: TRBD1

CDR3 protein: CASSTNPTAGELFF
CDR3 DNA: TGTGCCAGCAGCACAAATCCGACGGCCGGGGAGCTGTTTTTT
J gene: TRBJ2-2
clone size: few
V gene: TRBV7-9
D gene: -

CDR3 protein: CASSSSGQNEQFF
CDR3 DNA: TGTGCCAGCAGCTCGAGCGGCCAGAATGAGCAGTTCTTC
J gene: TRBJ2-1
clone size: many
V gene: TRBV7-9
D gene: -

CDR3 protein: CASSPQGGKYNEQFF
CDR3 DNA: TGTGCCAGCAGCCCACAGGGGGGGAAATACAATGAGCAGTTCTTC
J gene: TRBJ2-1
clone size: many
V gene: TRBV7-9
D gene: -

CDR3 protein: CASSYRARGAYEQYF
CDR3 DNA: TGTGCCAGCAGTTACCGGGCCAGGGGGGCCTACGAGCAGTACTTC
J gene: TRBJ2-7
clone size: -
V gene: TRBV6-5
D gene: -

CDR3 protein: CSVHQGLYTEQFF
CDR3 DNA: TGCAGCGTTCACCAGGGGCTCTACACTGAGCAGTTCTTC
J gene: TRBJ2-1
clone size: -
V gene: TRBV29-1
D gene: -

CDR3 protein: CASSQGTGGGNEQFF
CDR3 DNA: TGTGCCAGCAGCCAGGGGACGGGAGGAGGCAATGAGCAGTTCTTC
J gene: TRBJ2-1
clone size: few
V gene: TRBV3-1
D gene: TRBD2

CDR3 protein: CASSLKASGSFSYEQYF
CDR3 DNA: TGTGCCAGCAGCTTAAAGGCTAGCGGGAGTTTCTCCTACGAGCAGTACTTC
J gene: TRBJ2-7
clone size: -
V gene: TRBV7-6
D gene: TRBD2

CDR3 protein: CASNRGGRGNEQFF
CDR3 DNA: TGTGCCAGTAACAGGGGGGGCCGAGGCAATGAGCAGTTCTTC
J gene: TRBJ2-1
clone size: few
V gene: TRBV19
D gene: -

CDR3 protein: CASSYSFTGANGYTF
CDR3 DNA: TGTGCCAGCAGTTACTCGTTTACAGGGGCTAATGGCTACACCTTC
J gene: TRBJ1-2
clone size: -
V gene: TRBV6-5
D gene: TRBD1

CDR3 protein: CATSRDHGANVLTF
CDR3 DNA: TGTGCCACCAGCAGAGATCATGGGGCCAACGTCCTGACTTTC
J gene: TRBJ2-6
clone size: -
V gene: TRBV15
D gene: -

CDR3 protein: CSVGLTANTEAFF
CDR3 DNA: TGCAGCGTGGGACTGACAGCGAACACTGAAGCTTTCTTT
J gene: TRBJ1-1
clone size: many
V gene: TRBV29-1
D gene: -

CDR3 protein: CASSTLGPFADTQYF
CDR3 DNA: TGTGCCAGCAGCACCTTGGGTCCATTTGCCGATACGCAGTATTTT
J gene: TRBJ2-3
clone size: few
V gene: TRBV7-9
D gene: -

CDR3 protein: CATSKRDFEETQYF
CDR3 DNA: TGTGCCACCAGTAAGAGAGATTTCGAAGAGACCCAGTACTTC
J gene: TRBJ2-5
clone size: few
V gene: TRBV24-1
D gene: -

CDR3 protein: CATSDLPHRTDTQYF
CDR3 DNA: TGTGCCACCAGTGATTTGCCGCACCGCACAGATACGCAGTATTTT
J gene: TRBJ2-3
clone size: few
V gene: TRBV24-1
D gene: -

CDR3 protein: CASSSGISSYEQYF
CDR3 DNA: TGTGCTAGCAGCTCCGGGATATCAAGTTACGAGCAGTACTTC
J gene: TRBJ2-7
clone size: -
V gene: TRBV7-7
D gene: -